The 18 T cell receptor beta chains below were found in one sample sequenced in a study of graft-versus-host responses after intestinal transplantation. The method was immunoSEQ multiplex PCR; TCRdb's version includes in-frame clones alone and lacks a portion of them. The sample contains about 120,000 clones, less than 95% of which appear only once. These receptors have no known antigen. This specimen consisted of unstimulated CD4+ T cells sorted from spleen or lymph node cells, obtained before intestinal transplant. The receptors shown here come from a human donor who received an intestinal transplant.

This chain joins TRBV6-5 and TRBJ1-1; D unclear. V dropped 2 bases and J dropped 1 base, with 11 bases sitting between them. The CDR3 loop spans 15 amino acids. The germline V gene has CDR1 MNHEY and CDR2 SVGAGI. The CDR3 DNA sequence: TGTGCCAGCAGTTACAAAACCCTTAGGAACACTGAAGCTTTCTTT. It specifies CASSYKTLRNTEAFF.

This clone is a singleton in its sample. The chain joins TRBV5-8 to TRBJ2-7; D is possibly TRBD1 (6 bases). The V and J ends lost 4 bases and 0 bases respectively, with 14 bases between them. Per the germline V gene, CDR1 is SGHTS and CDR2 is YDEGEE. This CDR3 is 15 amino acids long. CDR3: CASSGRGISSYEQYF. CDR3 DNA sequence: TGTGCCAGCAGCGGCAGGGGCATCAGCTCCTACGAGCAGTACTTC.

The chain joins TRBV6-1 to TRBJ2-1, with D perhaps TRBD1 (5 bases). The CDR3 runs to 15 residues. The germline V gene has CDR1 MNHNS and CDR2 SASEGT. V dropped 5 bases and J dropped 0 bases, with 11 bases sitting between them. The CDR3 reads CASSLTGVSYNEQFF. The CDR3 region has the DNA TGTGCCAGCAGTCTCACAGGCGTCTCCTACAATGAGCAGTTCTTC.

The rearrangement links TRBV6-1 to TRBJ2-7; 9 bases are shared with TRBD1. Germline values: CDR1 MNHNS, CDR2 SASEGT. The CDR3 runs to 13 residues. With 5 bases clipped from V and 5 bases from J, the junction kept 4 bases outside the gene matches. DNA for the CDR3: TGTGCCAGCAGTCGGACAGGGGTAAACGAGCAGTACTTC. Protein sequence: CASSRTGVNEQYF.

The chain carries TRBV25-1 and TRBJ2-7, with D possibly matching TRBD1 (6 bases). CDR1 is MGHDK and CDR2 is SYGVNS in the germline V gene. The germline V and J ends were trimmed by 5 bases and 4 bases, with 6 bases remaining between them. The length of the CDR3 is 11 residues. The CDR3 protein is CASSRGYEQYF. CDR3 sequence (DNA): TGTGCCAGCAGTAGGGGGTACGAGCAGTACTTC.

The chain uses TRBV2 and TRBJ2-2; the match to TRBD2 covers 10 bases. The CDR3 totals 16 residues. V lost 6 bases and J lost 3; bases outside the gene matches: 7. The germline V gene has CDR1 SNHLY and CDR2 FYNNEI. The CDR3 DNA reads as TGTGCCAGCAGGGCAATAGCGGGGGGATACACCGGGGAGCTGTTTTTT. Amino acid sequence: CASRAIAGGYTGELFF.

This chain uses TRBV27 with TRBJ2-1, with a tentative D call TRBD1 (5 bases). Germline lookup yields CDR1 MNHEY and CDR2 SMNVEV (reference sequence). V shed 5 bases and J shed 1 base, with 18 bases lying between them. This CDR3 is 17 amino acids long. Here the CDR3 reads CASSPKPTEISYNEQFF. The DNA for the CDR3 is TGTGCCAGCAGTCCCAAGCCGACAGAGATTTCCTACAATGAGCAGTTCTTC.

V gene TRBV4-1 combines with J gene TRBJ2-5, with TRBD1 matching over 9 bases. The J segment lost 7 bases and the V segment lost 1 base, leaving 10 bases of the junction unmatched. CDR3 length equals 16 residues. Germline V gene lookup returns CDR1 MGHRA and CDR2 YSYEKL. The CDR3 is CASSQVGTGTGGTQYF. CDR3 in DNA: TGCGCCAGCAGCCAAGTCGGGACAGGGACGGGGGGGACCCAGTACTTC.

The V call is TRBV5-4, the J call TRBJ2-3, with a possible D match to TRBD2 (5 bases). The CDR3 length is 15 residues. Trimming left V 4 bases short and J 6 bases short, with 18 bases between. Germline-derived CDR1 and CDR2 are SGHNT and YYREEE (reference sequence). The CDR3 bases are TGTGCCAGCAGCCCAAGGGAGAGCAGAGGCGATACGCAGTATTTT. It translates to CASSPRESRGDTQYF.

The chain is built from TRBV5-1 and TRBJ2-7; D possibly corresponds to TRBD2 (6 bases). CDR1 is SGHRS and CDR2 is YFSETQ in the germline V gene. V was clipped by 7 bases and J by 0 bases, with 17 bases between them. The CDR3 spans 15 residues. CDR3 in amino acids: CASSRFGGDSYEQYF. The CDR3 DNA sequence: TGCGCCAGCTCCAGGTTTGGAGGGGACTCCTACGAGCAGTACTTC. The full variable domain, completed using reference TRBV5-1 and TRBJ2-7, is KAGVTQTPRYLIKTRGQQVTLSCSPISGHRSVSWYQQTPGQGLQFLFEYFSETQRNKGNFPGRFSGRQFSNSRSEMNVSTLELGDSALYLCASSRFGGDSYEQYFGPGTRLTVT.

This clone has just one count. J is TRBJ2-7 and V is TRBV7-2, with 11 bases that match TRBD1. V lost 5 bases, J lost 12 bases, and 21 bases stayed unmatched. The CDR3 spans 17 residues. CDR1 is SGHTA and CDR2 is FQGNSA in the germline V gene. The CDR3 nucleotides are TGTGCCAGCAGCCATAACCCCCTCGCGGGGACAGGGGGTCTTCCGTACTTC. Its protein is CASSHNPLAGTGGLPYF.

The chain has TRBV5-1 and TRBJ2-1, with TRBD1 matching over 7 bases. The trim removed 4 bases at V and 12 bases at J, leaving 10 bases unmatched. Germline-derived CDR1 and CDR2 are SGHRS and YFSETQ. This CDR3 comprises 13 residues. The CDR3 region has the DNA TGCGCCAGCAGCGACAAAACAAACAGGGGGCAGTTCTTC. Its translation: CASSDKTNRGQFF.

V is TRBV27 and J is TRBJ2-2; D is unresolved. CDR3 length: 13 amino acids. Germline V lookup: CDR1 MNHEY, CDR2 SMNVEV (reference sequence). The V and J ends lost 4 bases and 4 bases respectively, with 7 bases between them. The CDR3 region is CASSSYFTGELFF. CDR3 coding DNA: TGTGCCAGCAGTTCTTATTTCACCGGGGAGCTGTTTTTT.

In the case of this clone: Compared with germline, one end of the junction differs, possibly owing to a read error. This chain joins TRBV14 and TRBJ1-3; 7 bases match TRBD1. Per germline, CDR1 SGHDN and CDR2 FVKESK. The CDR3 length is 16 residues. The CDR3 DNA sequence: TGTGCCAGCAGCCAAAGGACAGGCCTCTCTGGAAGCACCATATATTTT. Translating it yields CASSQRTGLSGSTIYF.

This clone was counted between two and nine times. V gene TRBV6-5 combines with J gene TRBJ2-7; 7 nucleotides agree with TRBD1. V lost 5 bases to trimming and J lost 5 bases; unmatched junction nucleotides: 9. CDR3 length: 14 residues. Looked up from germline, CDR1 is MNHEY and CDR2 is SVGAGI. The CDR3 protein is CASSQPGQTHEQYF. Written as DNA, the CDR3 is TGTGCCAGCAGTCAACCGGGACAGACCCACGAGCAGTACTTC.

This clone was seen a few times. The chain couples TRBV7-9 to TRBJ2-7; D remains ambiguous. The V end lost 0 bases, the J end lost 1 base, and 4 bases lay between the germline ends. CDR1 SEHNR and CDR2 FQNEAQ come from the germline V gene (reference sequence). The CDR3 sequence is 13 residues long. CDR3 sequence (DNA): TGTGCCAGCAGCTTAGCGTCTTCCTACGAGCAGTACTTC. It encodes CASSLASSYEQYF.

The chain carries TRBV6-5 and TRBJ2-3; TRBD1 matches at 7 bases. With 10 bases clipped from V and 2 bases from J, the junction kept 9 bases outside the gene matches. This CDR3 spans 14 amino acids. Germline lookup yields CDR1 MNHEY and CDR2 SVGAGI. Here the CDR3 reads CATSRQGFTDTQYF. In DNA, the CDR3 is TGTGCCACCTCCCGACAGGGATTCACAGATACGCAGTATTTT.

CDR3 DNA sequence: TGTGCCAGCAGCCCAGGGGGCGTCCCGAAGGAGCAGTTCTTC. This translates into CASSPGGVPKEQFF. The chain joins TRBV27 to TRBJ2-1; TRBD1 matches 8 bases. Germline V CDR1 and CDR2: MNHEY, SMNVEV (reference sequence). CDR3 length: 14 amino acids. The J segment lost 10 bases and the V segment lost 6 bases, leaving 11 bases of the junction unmatched.